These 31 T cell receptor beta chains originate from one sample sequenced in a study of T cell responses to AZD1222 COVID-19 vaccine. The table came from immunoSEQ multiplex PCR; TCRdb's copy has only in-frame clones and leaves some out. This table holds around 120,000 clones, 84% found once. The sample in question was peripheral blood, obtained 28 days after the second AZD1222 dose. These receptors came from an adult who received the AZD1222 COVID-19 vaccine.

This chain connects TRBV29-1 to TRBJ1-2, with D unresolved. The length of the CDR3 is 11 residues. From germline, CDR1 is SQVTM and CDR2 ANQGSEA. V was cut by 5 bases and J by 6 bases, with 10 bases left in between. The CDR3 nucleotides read TGCAGCGTTCCGCAAACTGATGGCTACACCTTC. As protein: CSVPQTDGYTF.

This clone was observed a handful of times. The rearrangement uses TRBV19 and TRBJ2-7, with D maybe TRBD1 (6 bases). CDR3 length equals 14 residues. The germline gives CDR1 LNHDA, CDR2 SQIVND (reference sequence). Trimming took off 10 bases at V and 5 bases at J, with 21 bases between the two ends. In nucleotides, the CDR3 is TGTGCCACCCACGGACAGCGTAGTTCCGACGAGCAGTACTTC. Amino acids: CATHGQRSSDEQYF.

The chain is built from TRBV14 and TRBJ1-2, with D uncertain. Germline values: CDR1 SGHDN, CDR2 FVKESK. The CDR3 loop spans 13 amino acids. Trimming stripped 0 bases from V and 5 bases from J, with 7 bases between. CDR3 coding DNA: TGTGCCAGCAGCCAAGATCATGGATATGGCTACACCTTC. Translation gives CASSQDHGYGYTF.

CDR3 sequence reads: CASSLTYTGQDGYTF. Here the CDR3 DNA reads TGTGCCAGCAGTTTAACCTATACAGGGCAAGATGGCTACACCTTC. The V call is TRBV28, the J call TRBJ1-2, with D possibly matching TRBD1 (6 bases). V lost 2 bases and J lost 6, with 16 bases in between. CDR3 length equals 15 residues. In germline, CDR1 is MDHEN, CDR2 SYDVKM.

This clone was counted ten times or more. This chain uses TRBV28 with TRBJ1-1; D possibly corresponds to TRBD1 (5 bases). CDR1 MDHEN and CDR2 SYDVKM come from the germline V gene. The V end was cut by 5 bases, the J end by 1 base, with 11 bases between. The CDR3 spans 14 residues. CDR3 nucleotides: TGTGCCAGCAGTACGGAGGACACGAACACTGAAGCTTTCTTT. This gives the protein CASSTEDTNTEAFF.

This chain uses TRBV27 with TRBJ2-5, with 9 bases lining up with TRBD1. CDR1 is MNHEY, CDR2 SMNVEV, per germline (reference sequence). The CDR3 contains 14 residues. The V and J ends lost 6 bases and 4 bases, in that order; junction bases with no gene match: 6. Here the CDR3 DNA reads TGTGCCAGCAGCAGACAGGGGGATCCAGAGACCCAGTACTTC. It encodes CASSRQGDPETQYF.

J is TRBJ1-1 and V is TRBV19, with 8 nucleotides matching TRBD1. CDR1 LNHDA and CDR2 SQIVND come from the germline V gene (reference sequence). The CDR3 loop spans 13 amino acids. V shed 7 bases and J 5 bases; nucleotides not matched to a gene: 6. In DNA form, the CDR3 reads TGTGCCAGTACCACCACAGGGGGGACTGAAGCTTTCTTT. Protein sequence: CASTTTGGTEAFF.

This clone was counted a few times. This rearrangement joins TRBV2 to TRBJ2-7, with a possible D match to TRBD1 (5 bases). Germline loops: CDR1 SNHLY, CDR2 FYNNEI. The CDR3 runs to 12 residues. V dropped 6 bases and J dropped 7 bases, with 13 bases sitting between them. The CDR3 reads CASSPGLLEQYF. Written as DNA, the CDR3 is TGTGCCAGCAGCCCAGGGTTATTAGAGCAGTACTTC.

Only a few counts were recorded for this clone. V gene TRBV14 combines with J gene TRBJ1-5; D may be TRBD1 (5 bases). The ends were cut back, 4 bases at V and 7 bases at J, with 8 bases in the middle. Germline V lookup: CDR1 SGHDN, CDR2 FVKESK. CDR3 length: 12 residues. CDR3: CASSLRDQPQHF. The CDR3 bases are TGTGCCAGCAGCCTCAGGGACCAGCCCCAGCATTTT.

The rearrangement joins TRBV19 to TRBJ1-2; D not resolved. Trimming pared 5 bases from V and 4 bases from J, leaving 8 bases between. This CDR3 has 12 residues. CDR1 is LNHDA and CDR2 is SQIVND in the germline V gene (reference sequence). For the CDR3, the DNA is TGTGCCAGTAGTCTCAGGTCCTATGGCTACACCTTC. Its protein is CASSLRSYGYTF.

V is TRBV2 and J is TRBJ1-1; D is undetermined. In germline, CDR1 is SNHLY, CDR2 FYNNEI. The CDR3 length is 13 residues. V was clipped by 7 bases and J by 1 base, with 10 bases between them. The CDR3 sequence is CASTPTQNTEAFF. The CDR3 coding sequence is TGTGCCAGCACTCCGACCCAGAACACTGAAGCTTTCTTT.

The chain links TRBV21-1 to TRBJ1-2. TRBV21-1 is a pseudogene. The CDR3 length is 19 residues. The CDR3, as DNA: TGTGCCAGCAGCAAAGCTTGCCGGGACTTATTTTGGCTGAACTATGGCTACACCTTC. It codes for CASSKACRDLFWLNYGYTF.

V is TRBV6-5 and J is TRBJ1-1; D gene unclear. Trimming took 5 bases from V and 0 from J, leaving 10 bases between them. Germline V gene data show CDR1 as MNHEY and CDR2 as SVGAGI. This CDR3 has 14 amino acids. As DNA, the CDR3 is TGTGCCAGCAGTAGGTCGAACATGAACACTGAAGCTTTCTTT. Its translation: CASSRSNMNTEAFF.

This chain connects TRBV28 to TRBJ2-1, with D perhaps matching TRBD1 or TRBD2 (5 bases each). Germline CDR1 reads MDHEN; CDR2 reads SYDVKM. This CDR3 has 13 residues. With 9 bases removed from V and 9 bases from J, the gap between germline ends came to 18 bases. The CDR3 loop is CARGVRLAGEQFF. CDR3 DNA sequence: TGTGCCAGGGGGGTTCGATTAGCAGGTGAGCAGTTCTTC.

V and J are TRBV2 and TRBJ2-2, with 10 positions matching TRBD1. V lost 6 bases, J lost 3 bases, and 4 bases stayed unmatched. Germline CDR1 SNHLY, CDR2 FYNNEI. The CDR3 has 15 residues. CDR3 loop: CASRAGTGDTGELFF. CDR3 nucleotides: TGTGCCAGCAGGGCCGGGACAGGGGACACCGGGGAGCTGTTTTTT.

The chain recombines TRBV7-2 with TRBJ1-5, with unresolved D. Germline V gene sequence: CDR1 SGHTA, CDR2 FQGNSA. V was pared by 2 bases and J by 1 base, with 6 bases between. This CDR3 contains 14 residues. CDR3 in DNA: TGTGCCAGCAGCTTAAGATTCAGCAATCAGCCCCAGCATTTT. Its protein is CASSLRFSNQPQHF.

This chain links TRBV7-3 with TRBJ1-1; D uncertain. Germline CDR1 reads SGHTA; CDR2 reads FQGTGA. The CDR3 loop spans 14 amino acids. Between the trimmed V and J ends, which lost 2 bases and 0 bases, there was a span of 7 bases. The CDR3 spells CASSLPRVNTEAFF. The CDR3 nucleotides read TGTGCCAGCAGCTTACCGCGGGTGAACACTGAAGCTTTCTTT. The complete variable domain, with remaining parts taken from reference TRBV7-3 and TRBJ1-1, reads GAGVSQTPSNKVTEKGKYVELRCDPISGHTALYWYRQSLGQGPEFLIYFQGTGAADDSGLPNDRFFAVRPEGSVSTLKIQRTERGDSAVYLCASSLPRVNTEAFFGQGTRLTVV.

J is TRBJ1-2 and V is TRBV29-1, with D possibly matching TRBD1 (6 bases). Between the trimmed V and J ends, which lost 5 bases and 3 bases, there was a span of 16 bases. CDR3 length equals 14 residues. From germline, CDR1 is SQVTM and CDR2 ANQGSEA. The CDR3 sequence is CSVIRTESDYGYTF. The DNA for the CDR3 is TGCAGCGTTATACGGACAGAAAGCGACTATGGCTACACCTTC.

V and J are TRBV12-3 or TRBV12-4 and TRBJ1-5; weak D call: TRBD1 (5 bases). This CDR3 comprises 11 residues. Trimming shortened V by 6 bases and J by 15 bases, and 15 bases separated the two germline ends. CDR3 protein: CASSNQGHRHF. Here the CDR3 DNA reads TGTGCCAGCAGCAATCAGGGCCACAGGCATTTT.

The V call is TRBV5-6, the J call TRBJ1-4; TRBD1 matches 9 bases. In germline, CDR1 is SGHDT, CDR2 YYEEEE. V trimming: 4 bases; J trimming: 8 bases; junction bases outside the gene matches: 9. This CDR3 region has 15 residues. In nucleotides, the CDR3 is TGTGCCAGCAGCCCCTGGACAGGGGTAGGGGAAAAACTGTTTTTT. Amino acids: CASSPWTGVGEKLFF.

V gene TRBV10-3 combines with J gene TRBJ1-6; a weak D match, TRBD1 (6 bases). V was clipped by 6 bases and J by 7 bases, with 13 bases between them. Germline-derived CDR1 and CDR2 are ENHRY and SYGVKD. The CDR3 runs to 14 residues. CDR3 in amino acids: CAISMQDRNSPLHF. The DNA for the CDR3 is TGTGCCATCAGCATGCAAGACAGGAATTCACCCCTCCACTTT.

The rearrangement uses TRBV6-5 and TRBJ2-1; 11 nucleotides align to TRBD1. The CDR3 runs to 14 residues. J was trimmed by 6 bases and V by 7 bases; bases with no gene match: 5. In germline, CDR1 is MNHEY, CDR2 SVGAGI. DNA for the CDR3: TGTGCCAGCACCGGACAGGGGGCGATCAATGAGCAGTTCTTC. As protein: CASTGQGAINEQFF.

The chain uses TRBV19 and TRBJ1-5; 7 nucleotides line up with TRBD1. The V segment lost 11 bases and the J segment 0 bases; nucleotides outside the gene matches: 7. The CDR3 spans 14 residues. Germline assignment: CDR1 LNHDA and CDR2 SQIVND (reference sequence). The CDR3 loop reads CAADRAGSNQPQHF. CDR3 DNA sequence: TGTGCCGCCGACAGGGCGGGTAGCAATCAGCCCCAGCATTTT.

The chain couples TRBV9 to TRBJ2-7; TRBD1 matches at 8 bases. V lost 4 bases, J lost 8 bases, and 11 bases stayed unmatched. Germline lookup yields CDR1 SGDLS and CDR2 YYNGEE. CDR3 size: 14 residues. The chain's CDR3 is CASSSSGGLEQQYF. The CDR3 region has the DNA TGTGCCAGCAGCTCATCAGGGGGCCTAGAGCAGCAGTACTTC.

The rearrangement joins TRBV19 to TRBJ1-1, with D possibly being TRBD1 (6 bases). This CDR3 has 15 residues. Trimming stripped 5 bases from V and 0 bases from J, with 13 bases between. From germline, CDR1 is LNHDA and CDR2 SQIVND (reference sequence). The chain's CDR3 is CASSANQGMNTEAFF. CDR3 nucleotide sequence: TGTGCCAGTAGTGCCAACCAGGGGATGAACACTGAAGCTTTCTTT.

CDR3 residues: CASMGLAGDNEQFF. Written as DNA, the CDR3 is TGCGCCAGCATGGGACTAGCGGGGGACAATGAGCAGTTCTTC. The chain couples TRBV10-2 to TRBJ2-1; 14 nucleotides line up with TRBD2. Germline values: CDR1 WSHSY, CDR2 SAAADI. Trimming removed 7 bases from V and 5 bases from J; junction bases left unmatched: 1. This CDR3 has 14 amino acids.

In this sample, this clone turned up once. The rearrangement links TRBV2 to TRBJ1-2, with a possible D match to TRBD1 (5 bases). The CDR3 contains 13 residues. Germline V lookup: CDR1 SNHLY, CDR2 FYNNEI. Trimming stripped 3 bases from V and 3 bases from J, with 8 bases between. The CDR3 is CASSEVQDYGYTF. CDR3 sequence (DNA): TGTGCCAGCAGTGAGGTACAGGACTATGGCTACACCTTC. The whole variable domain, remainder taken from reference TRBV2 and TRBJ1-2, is EPEVTQTPSHQVTQMGQEVILRCVPISNHLYFYWYRQILGQKVEFLVSFYNNEISEKSEIFDDQFSVERPDGSNFTLKIRSTKLEDSAMYFCASSEVQDYGYTFGSGTRLTVV.

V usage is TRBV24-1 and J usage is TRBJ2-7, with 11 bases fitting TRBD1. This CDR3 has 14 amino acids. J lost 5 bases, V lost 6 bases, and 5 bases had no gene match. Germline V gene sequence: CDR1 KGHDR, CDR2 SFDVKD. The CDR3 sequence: CATSPGQGVHEQYF. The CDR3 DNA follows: TGTGCCACCAGTCCGGGACAGGGGGTCCACGAGCAGTACTTC.

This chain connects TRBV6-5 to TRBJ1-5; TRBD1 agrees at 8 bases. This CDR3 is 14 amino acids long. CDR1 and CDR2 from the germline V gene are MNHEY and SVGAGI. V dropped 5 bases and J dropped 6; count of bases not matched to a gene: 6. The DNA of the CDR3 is TGTGCCAGCAGTCCCGACAGGGGACGTCAGCCCCAGCATTTT. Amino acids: CASSPDRGRQPQHF.

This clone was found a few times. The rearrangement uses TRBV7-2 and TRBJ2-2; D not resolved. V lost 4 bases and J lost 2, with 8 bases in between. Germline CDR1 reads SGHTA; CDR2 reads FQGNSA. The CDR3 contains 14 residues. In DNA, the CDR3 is TGTGCCAGCAGCTATAAGGCTAACACCGGGGAGCTGTTTTTT. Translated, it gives CASSYKANTGELFF.

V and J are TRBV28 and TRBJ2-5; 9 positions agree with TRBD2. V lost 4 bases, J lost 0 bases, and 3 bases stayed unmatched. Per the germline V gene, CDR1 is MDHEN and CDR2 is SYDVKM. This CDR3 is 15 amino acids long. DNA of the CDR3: TGTGCCAGCAGTTCCAGCGGGGGGTACCAAGAGACCCAGTACTTC. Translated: CASSSSGGYQETQYF.